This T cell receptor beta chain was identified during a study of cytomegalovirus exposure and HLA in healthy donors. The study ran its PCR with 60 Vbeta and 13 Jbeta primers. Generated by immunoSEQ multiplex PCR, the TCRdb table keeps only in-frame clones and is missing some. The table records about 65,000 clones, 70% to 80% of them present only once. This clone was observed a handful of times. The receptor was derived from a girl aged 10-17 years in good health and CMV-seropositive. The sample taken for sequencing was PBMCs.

This CDR3 reads CASSPPAGAYNEQFF. In nucleotides, the CDR3 is TGTGCCAGCTCACCACCGGCAGGGGCCTACAATGAGCAGTTCTTC. The rearrangement links TRBV18 to TRBJ2-1, with D possibly matching TRBD1 (6 bases). V was cut by 0 bases and J by 2 bases, with 8 bases left in between. Germline loops: CDR1 KGHSH, CDR2 LQKENI. This CDR3 comprises 15 residues.